Presented here are 19 T cell receptor beta chains from one specimen sequenced in a study of blood T cell repertoires in COVID-19. Sequencing used immunoSEQ multiplex PCR; TCRdb keeps in-frame clones, though not all of them. In the table there are 150,000 to 200,000 clones, 80% to 90% of which are singletons. The sequencing input was peripheral blood. These receptors came from a man aged 65 to 79 with active or convalescent COVID-19.

This clone has a handful of counts. The CDR3 loop reads CASSALPGTHPGELFF. The CDR3 bases are TGTGCCAGCAGCGCCCTCCCCGGGACTCACCCCGGGGAGCTGTTTTTT. This chain links TRBV9 with TRBJ2-2; maybe TRBD2 (6 bases). The V end lost 3 bases, the J end lost 6 bases, and 18 bases lay between the germline ends. This CDR3 is 16 amino acids long. Germline CDR1 is SGDLS and CDR2 is YYNGEE.

This rearrangement joins TRBV21-1 to TRBJ1-5. TRBV21-1 is a recognized pseudogene. The CDR3 length is 17 residues. DNA for the CDR3: TGTGCCAGCAGCAAACCCCGGGAGGGTGCCTTCAATCAGCCCCAGCATTTT. Translating it yields CASSKPREGAFNQPQHF.

The DNA of the CDR3 is TGTGCCAGCAGCAATTTTGCAGGGGAGGGTCAGCCCCAGCATTTT. Residues: CASSNFAGEGQPQHF. This chain uses TRBV6-6 with TRBJ1-5; D perhaps matches TRBD1 (6 bases). The germline gives CDR1 MNHNY, CDR2 SVGAGI (reference sequence). This CDR3 is 15 amino acids long. The V end was cut by 6 bases, the J end by 6 bases, with 18 bases between.

The table lists this clone with a count of one. The chain links TRBV15 to TRBJ2-7, with D possibly TRBD2 on 5 matching bases. V gave up 0 bases and J gave up 6 bases, with 15 bases separating them. The CDR3 length is 15 residues. Germline CDR1 reads LNHNV; CDR2 reads YYDKDF (reference sequence). The CDR3 reads CATSRDPGLAFEQYF. The CDR3 DNA is TGTGCCACCAGCAGAGATCCCGGGCTAGCCTTCGAGCAGTACTTC. Full variable domain (outside the CDR3, taken from reference TRBV15 and TRBJ2-7): DAMVIQNPRYQVTQFGKPVTLSCSQTLNHNVMYWYQQKSSQAPKLLFHYYDKDFNNEADTPDNFQSRRPNTSFCFLDIRSPGLGDTAMYLCATSRDPGLAFEQYFGPGTRLTVT.

The chain joins TRBV28 to TRBJ2-1, with 9 bases lining up with TRBD2. The V and J ends lost 8 bases and 4 bases, in that order; junction bases with no gene match: 12. CDR1 is MDHEN and CDR2 is SYDVKM in the germline V gene. The CDR3 contains 16 residues. The CDR3, as DNA: TGTGCCAGCTCTCAGTTAGCGGGAGAGATTTACAATGAGCAGTTCTTC. Translation gives CASSQLAGEIYNEQFF.

The chain joins TRBV6-1 to TRBJ1-1, with 8 bases identical to TRBD1. Trimming at V came to 2 bases and at J to 7 bases, leaving 3 bases not matched to a gene. Per germline, CDR1 MNHNS and CDR2 SASEGT. This CDR3 is built from 13 residues. CDR3 protein: CASSEPDRVEAFF. The CDR3 nucleotides read TGTGCCAGCAGTGAACCGGACAGGGTTGAAGCTTTCTTT.

The rearrangement joins TRBV24-1 to TRBJ2-1, with a possible D match to TRBD1 (5 bases). The CDR3 loop spans 14 amino acids. Germline V lookup: CDR1 KGHDR, CDR2 SFDVKD. The germline V and J ends were trimmed by 5 bases and 7 bases, with 14 bases remaining between them. This CDR3 reads CATSGSGRVNEQFF. CDR3 nucleotide sequence: TGTGCCACCAGTGGAAGTGGCAGGGTGAATGAGCAGTTCTTC.

The rearrangement links TRBV28 to TRBJ2-6, with 7 bases matching TRBD1. This CDR3 has 17 residues. Germline CDR1 MDHEN, CDR2 SYDVKM. Trimming removed 6 bases from V and 3 bases from J; junction bases left unmatched: 11. The CDR3 sequence: CASSDATGSIGANVLTF. The CDR3 DNA reads TGTGCCAGCAGCGACGCGACAGGGAGCATTGGGGCCAACGTCCTGACTTTC.

The V call is TRBV19, the J call TRBJ1-1; D might be TRBD1 (6 bases). V was cut by 4 bases and J by 2 bases, with 11 bases left in between. CDR3 length: 14 residues. Per germline, CDR1 LNHDA and CDR2 SQIVND (reference sequence). The CDR3, as DNA: TGTGCCAGTAGTACCCGGGACACAAACACTGAAGCTTTCTTT. This sequence encodes CASSTRDTNTEAFF.

The V call is TRBV6-5, the J call TRBJ2-7; 8 bases are a match to TRBD1. J gave up 1 base and V 7 bases, and 6 bases lay outside the gene matches. This CDR3 region has 14 residues. CDR1 is MNHEY, CDR2 SVGAGI, per germline. CDR3 DNA sequence: TGTGCCAGCACCGGTGGGACAGGATCCTACGAGCAGTACTTC. Encoded protein: CASTGGTGSYEQYF.

This sequence joins TRBV7-9 and TRBJ2-1, with 7 bases aligning to TRBD2. The CDR3 covers 13 residues. Germline loops: CDR1 SEHNR, CDR2 FQNEAQ (reference sequence). Unmatched junction bases numbered 1, after V lost 5 bases and J lost 3 bases. CDR3 nucleotide sequence: TGTGCCAGCAGCCCGGGGGGCTACAATGAGCAGTTCTTC. Its translation: CASSPGGYNEQFF. Combining the CDR3 with reference TRBV7-9 and TRBJ2-1 gives the whole variable domain DTGVSQNPRHKITKRGQNVTFRCDPISEHNRLYWYRQTLGQGPEFLTYFQNEAQLEKSRLLSDRFSAERPKGSFSTLEIQRTEQGDSAMYLCASSPGGYNEQFFGPGTRLTVL.

This chain connects TRBV13 to TRBJ2-1; 8 bases map to TRBD1. CDR1 and CDR2 (germline): PRHDT, FYEKMQ (reference sequence). V lost 3 bases and J lost 10; bases outside the gene matches: 5. The CDR3 contains 13 residues. CDR3 protein: CASSFRGLGEQFF. In nucleotides, the CDR3 is TGTGCCAGCAGCTTCAGGGGGCTAGGGGAGCAGTTCTTC.

The J gene is TRBJ1-5, the V gene TRBV7-8; 7 bases match TRBD1. Germline loops: CDR1 SGHVS, CDR2 FQNEAQ. This CDR3 comprises 15 residues. V shed 5 bases and J 6 bases; nucleotides not matched to a gene: 10. CDR3 coding DNA: TGTGCCAGCAGCACCCAGGGGGGTCCCGGTCAGCCCCAGCATTTT. Translating it yields CASSTQGGPGQPQHF. The full variable domain, with the rest looked up from reference TRBV7-8 and TRBJ1-5, is GAGVSQSPRYKVAKRGQDVALRCDPISGHVSLFWYQQALGQGPEFLTYFQNEAQLDKSGLPSDRFFAERPEGSVSTLKIQRTQQEDSAVYLCASSTQGGPGQPQHFGDGTRLSIL.

The V call is TRBV6-2 or TRBV6-3, the J call TRBJ1-3, with D uncertain. The CDR3 extends over 17 amino acids. Germline V gene lookup returns CDR1 MNHEY and CDR2 SVGEGT. Trimming pared 0 bases from V and 6 bases from J, leaving 18 bases between. The CDR3 is CASSYSSRSTAINTIYF. CDR3 DNA: TGTGCCAGCAGTTACTCGAGCCGATCAACAGCAATAAACACCATATATTTT.

The chain joins TRBV27 to TRBJ2-1; 8 bases fit TRBD1. The germline CDR1 and CDR2 sequences are MNHEY and SMNVEV (reference sequence). The CDR3 runs to 13 residues. Trimming removed 5 bases from V and 7 bases from J; junction bases left unmatched: 4. The CDR3: CASSPWTGNEQFF. CDR3 DNA: TGTGCCAGCAGTCCTTGGACAGGGAATGAGCAGTTCTTC.

The gene calls are TRBV6-5 and TRBJ2-3, with 7 nucleotides matching TRBD1. Germline V gene data show CDR1 as MNHEY and CDR2 as SVGAGI. The CDR3 is 15 amino acids. V gave up 7 bases and J gave up 3 bases; unmatched junction bases: 10. The CDR3 nucleotides read TGTGCCAGCATACACAGGGGAGATACGACAGATACGCAGTATTTT. This translates into CASIHRGDTTDTQYF.

The rearrangement links TRBV6-2 or TRBV6-3 to TRBJ1-1; D is possibly TRBD1 (5 bases). The V gene lost 5 bases and the J gene lost 6 bases, with 10 bases spanning the gap. Germline-derived CDR1 and CDR2 are MNHEY and SVGEGT. The CDR3 length is 12 residues. The DNA for the CDR3 is TGTGCCAGCAGTATCACGGGGGCTGAAGCTTTCTTT. Translating gives CASSITGAEAFF.

The chain carries TRBV11-2 and TRBJ2-6, with 8 positions matching TRBD1. V lost 5 bases to trimming and J lost 1 base; unmatched junction nucleotides: 10. The CDR3 has 18 residues. Germline V gives CDR1 SGHAT, CDR2 FQNNGV. Here the CDR3 reads CASSLLGTGSSGANVLTF. Written as DNA, the CDR3 is TGTGCCAGCAGCCTTCTAGGGACAGGATCTTCTGGGGCCAACGTCCTGACTTTC.

This clone was observed once. The chain carries TRBV7-2 and TRBJ1-2; 7 nucleotides line up with TRBD1. The J segment lost 8 bases and the V segment lost 4 bases, leaving 22 bases of the junction unmatched. The CDR3 totals 18 residues. The germline V gene has CDR1 SGHTA and CDR2 FQGNSA. This CDR3 reads CASSSTRGGRGPPRGYTF. The CDR3 DNA reads TGTGCCAGCAGCTCCACCCGAGGGGGCAGGGGACCACCTAGGGGCTACACCTTC.